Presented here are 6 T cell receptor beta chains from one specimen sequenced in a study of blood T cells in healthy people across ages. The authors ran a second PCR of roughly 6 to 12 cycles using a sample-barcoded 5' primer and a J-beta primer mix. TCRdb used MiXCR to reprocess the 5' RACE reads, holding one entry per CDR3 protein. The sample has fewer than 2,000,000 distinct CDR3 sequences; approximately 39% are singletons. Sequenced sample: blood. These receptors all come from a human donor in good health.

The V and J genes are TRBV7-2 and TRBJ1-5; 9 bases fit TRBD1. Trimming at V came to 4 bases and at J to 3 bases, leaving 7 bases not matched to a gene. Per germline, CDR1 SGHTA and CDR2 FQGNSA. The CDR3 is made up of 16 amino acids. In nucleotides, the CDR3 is TGTGCCAGCAGCTACTCCGGGACAGGGAACAATCAGCCCCAGCATTTT. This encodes CASSYSGTGNNQPQHF.

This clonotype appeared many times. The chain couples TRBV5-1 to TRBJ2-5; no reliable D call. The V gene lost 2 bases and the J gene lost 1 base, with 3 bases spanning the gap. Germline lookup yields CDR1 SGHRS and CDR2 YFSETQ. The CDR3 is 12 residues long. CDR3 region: CASSFFQETQYF. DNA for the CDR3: TGCGCCAGCAGCTTCTTCCAAGAGACCCAGTACTTC.

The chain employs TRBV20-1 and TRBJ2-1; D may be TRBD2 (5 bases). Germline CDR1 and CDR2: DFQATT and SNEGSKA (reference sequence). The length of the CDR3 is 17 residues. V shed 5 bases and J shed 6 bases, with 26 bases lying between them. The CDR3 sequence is CSARSLPLAARLNEQFF. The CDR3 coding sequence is TGCAGTGCTCGCTCCCTCCCCCTAGCTGCAAGACTCAATGAGCAGTTCTTC.

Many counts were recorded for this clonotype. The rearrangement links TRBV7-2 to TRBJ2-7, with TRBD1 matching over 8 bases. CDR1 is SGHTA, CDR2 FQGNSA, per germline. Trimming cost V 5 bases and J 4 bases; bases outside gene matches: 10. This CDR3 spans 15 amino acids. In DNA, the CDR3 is TGTGCCAGCAGCCGGTCCAGGGGGCAAGGGTACGAGCAGTACTTC. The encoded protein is CASSRSRGQGYEQYF.

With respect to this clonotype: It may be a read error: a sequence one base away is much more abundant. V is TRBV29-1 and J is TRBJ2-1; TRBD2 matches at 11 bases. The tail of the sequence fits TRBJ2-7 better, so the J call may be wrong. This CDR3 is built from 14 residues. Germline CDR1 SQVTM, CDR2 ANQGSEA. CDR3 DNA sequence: TGCAGCGCCTCGACTAGCGGGGCCTACAATGAGCAGTACTTC. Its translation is CSASTSGAYNEQYF.

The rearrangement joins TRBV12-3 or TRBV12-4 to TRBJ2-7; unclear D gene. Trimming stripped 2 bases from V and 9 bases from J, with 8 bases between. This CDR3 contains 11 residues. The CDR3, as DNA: TGTGCCAGCAGTTTAAAGGGCGGGCAGTACTTC. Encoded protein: CASSLKGGQYF.